The clone carrying this T cell receptor (beta chain) was counted only a few times. Its antigen is unknown. The record originates from a study of beta chain features in type 1 diabetes. Study-level findings and limits: VDJ junctions sequenced from type 1 diabetes patients showed fewer insertions and more deletions. Type 1 diabetes patients had TCRB CDR3s that were shorter (moderately but significantly so) in all four CD4+ subsets.

Expressed TCRB transcripts got sequenced, as all isolated RNA was reverse transcribed. Measured with immunoSEQ multiplex PCR; TCRdb has only the in-frame clones, and not every one. Of about 360,000 clones in the sample, 10% to 15% are singletons; the top ten hold around 0.01%. Material: naive CD4+ T cells from blood. This clonotype was obtained from a woman aged 18-35 years with type 1 diabetes.

The CDR3 sequence is CSARRGPPETF. The CDR3 nucleotides are TGCAGTGCTAGAAGGGGGCCACCCGAAACTTTC. The chain joins TRBV20-1 to TRBJ2-6; 7 bases match TRBD1. This CDR3 has 11 residues. Germline CDR1 is DFQATT and CDR2 is SNEGSKA (reference sequence). Losses at the gene ends were 2 bases for V and 19 bases for J; bases not matched to a gene: 8.